This entry lists 11 T cell receptor beta chains sequenced from one sample in a study of regulatory T cells in long-lasting Graves disease. The authors built TCR beta libraries using iRepertoire HTBI primers and Arm-PCR of CDR3 regions. TCRdb called the multiplex PCR reads again in MiXCR, with one record for every CDR3 protein. The sample contains around 400,000 distinct CDR3 sequences, about 10% of which appear only once. The time point was: newly diagnosed GD, antithyroid drugs for less than 3 months. The TCR library was made from RNA extracted from PBMCs. These data were likewise used in another study, on T cells in Graves' hyperthyroidism and ophthalmopathy.

This material consisted of peripheral blood mononuclear cells (PBMCs), taken at new diagnosis, from a patient treated with antithyroid drugs. All receptors come from a young woman with Graves disease.

This clonotype was found many times. The CDR3 reads CASSYRLRGRNSGANVLTF. CDR3 in DNA: TGTGCCAGCAGTTACAGGTTAAGGGGGCGAAACTCTGGGGCCAACGTCCTGACTTTC. V and J are TRBV6-5 and TRBJ2-6, with 7 bases identical to TRBD1. Germline V CDR1 and CDR2: MNHEY, SVGAGI. This CDR3 is 19 amino acids long. V lost 2 bases to trimming and J lost 0 bases; unmatched junction nucleotides: 10.

In this sample, this clonotype turned up many times. The chain has TRBV7-3 and TRBJ2-3; D may be TRBD1 (5 bases). Germline V gene sequence: CDR1 SGHTA, CDR2 FQGTGA. V gave up 2 bases and J gave up 6 bases, with 12 bases separating them. The CDR3 runs to 14 residues. The DNA for the CDR3 is TGTGCCAGCAGCTTAGCCAGGGAAACGGATACGCAGTATTTT. Translating it yields CASSLARETDTQYF.

This clonotype was counted between two and nine times. The chain's CDR3 is CASSPRWAGDYEQYF. The DNA of the CDR3 is TGTGCCAGCAGCCCACGGTGGGCGGGCGACTACGAGCAGTACTTC. This sequence joins TRBV9 and TRBJ2-7; a possible D gene is TRBD2 (5 bases). This CDR3 spans 15 amino acids. Germline values: CDR1 SGDLS, CDR2 YYNGEE. The V end lost 4 bases, the J end lost 3 bases, and 17 bases lay between the germline ends.

This clonotype came up many times. J is TRBJ2-7 and V is TRBV20-1; D might be TRBD1 or TRBD2, each matching 5 bases. Germline CDR1 and CDR2: DFQATT and SNEGSKA (reference sequence). The CDR3 runs to 14 residues. The germline V and J ends were trimmed by 3 bases and 4 bases, with 16 bases remaining between them. Here the CDR3 DNA reads TGCAGTGCTAGGACCCCTCTTGGGGGATACGAGCAGTACTTC. It codes for CSARTPLGGYEQYF.

V is TRBV7-9 and J is TRBJ2-1; 7 bases are a match to TRBD1. Germline V gives CDR1 SEHNR, CDR2 FQNEAQ (reference sequence). This CDR3 is 17 amino acids long. V dropped 4 bases and J dropped 4; count of bases not matched to a gene: 13. Written as DNA, the CDR3 is TGTGCCAGCAGCTATCACAAGACAGGGCGCCGATACAATGAGCAGTTCTTC. This gives the protein CASSYHKTGRRYNEQFF.

There are a few counts of this clonotype. This could be a read error, since a much larger clone is one nucleotide away. The chain has TRBV2 and TRBJ2-2; D possibly matches TRBD1 or TRBD2 (5 bases each). CDR3 length: 15 amino acids. Per germline, CDR1 SNHLY and CDR2 FYNNEI. Trimming removed 5 bases at V and 4 bases at J, with 14 bases between. In nucleotides, the CDR3 is TGTGCCAGCAGTTCGGGACGGGCGAGCACCGGGGAGCTGTTTTTT. It yields the protein CASSSGRASTGELFF.

This clonotype was recorded at least ten times. J is TRBJ1-4 and V is TRBV7-2; D gene ambiguous. The CDR3 contains 14 residues. Trimming removed 4 bases from V and 5 bases from J, with 11 bases in between. In germline, CDR1 is SGHTA, CDR2 FQGNSA. The CDR3 DNA follows: TGTGCCAGCAGCTCAGCCTTTCCCAATGAAAAACTGTTTTTT. As protein: CASSSAFPNEKLFF.

The rearrangement links TRBV4-3 to TRBJ2-6; possible D gene TRBD1, 6 bases. Germline CDR1 reads LGHNA; CDR2 reads YSLEER. The CDR3 sequence is 18 residues long. Between the trimmed V and J ends, which lost 0 bases and 2 bases, there was a span of 14 bases. The CDR3 region is CASSQELIGGTGANVLTF. The CDR3 coding sequence is TGCGCCAGCAGCCAAGAATTAATAGGGGGTACTGGGGCCAACGTCCTGACTTTC.

Concerning this clonotype itself: Since a much larger clone is just one base distant, this may be a read error. The rearrangement joins TRBV7-2 to TRBJ2-3; D is unclear. Germline V lookup: CDR1 SGHTA, CDR2 FQGNSA. The CDR3 has 12 residues. V was pared by 5 bases and J by 2 bases, with 5 bases between. The chain's CDR3 is CASSHYTDTQYF. The CDR3 region has the DNA TGTGCCAGCAGCCACTACACAGATACGCAGTATTTT. Based on the CDR3 plus reference TRBV7-2 and TRBJ2-3, the full variable domain is GAGVSQSPSNKVTEKGKDVELRCDPISGHTALYWYRQSLGQGLEFLIYFQGNSAPDKSGLPSDRFSAERTGGSVSTLTIQRTQQEDSAVYLCASSHYTDTQYFGPGTRLTVL.

The rearrangement uses TRBV20-1 and TRBJ2-7; TRBD2 matches 8 bases. CDR3 length equals 12 residues. Germline CDR1 reads DFQATT; CDR2 reads SNEGSKA (reference sequence). Trimming removed 6 bases from V and 9 bases from J; junction bases left unmatched: 10. CDR3: CSAYSGVRWQYF. The CDR3 nucleotides read TGCAGTGCCTATAGCGGGGTAAGGTGGCAGTACTTC.

The chain links TRBV5-1 to TRBJ2-1; 9 bases agree with TRBD1. The CDR3 length is 16 residues. V was clipped by 0 bases and J by 3 bases; unmatched bases: 4. From germline, CDR1 is SGHRS and CDR2 YFSETQ. In DNA form, the CDR3 reads TGCGCCAGCAGCTTGGTTTGGGACAGGGTCTACAATGAGCAGTTCTTC. Its protein product is CASSLVWDRVYNEQFF.